The clone carrying this T cell receptor (beta chain) was counted a few times. Its specificity is not known. V dropped 5 bases and J dropped 0 bases, with 20 bases sitting between them. This CDR3 contains 19 residues. CDR1 and CDR2 from the germline V gene are SGHAT and FQNNGV. A 5'RACE reaction primed in the constant segment made cDNA libraries of TCR alpha and TCR beta, and these carried sample barcodes and UMIs. TCRdb reprocessed the 5' RACE reads with MiXCR, giving one entry per CDR3 protein. The table shows fewer than 550,000 distinct CDR3 sequences, with over 15% occurring only once. This specimen comes from a study of T-cell memory formation after mild COVID-19. Study outcomes and limitations: Pre-infection memory held some responding clones, suggesting pre-existing cross-reactive T cells responded. Shrinking CD4+ clones were chiefly CM and EM; CD8+ ones were chiefly EMRA. Still unconfirmed is whether the second-wave clones peaking on day 37 recognized SARS-CoV-2.

The chain joins TRBV11-2 to TRBJ2-6; D call uncertain. Sequenced: PBMCs or a T cell subset sorted from them (not recorded which). The receptor's source is an adult woman who had mild COVID-19 (a few samples of this study predate the infection). Cell type and time point are not known. The CDR3 loop is CASSATLGTAISGANVLTF. The CDR3 DNA reads TGTGCCAGCAGCGCGACGCTCGGTACAGCTATCTCTGGGGCCAACGTCCTGACTTTC.